The rows below give T cell receptor beta chains drawn from one sample of a study of blood T cell repertoires in COVID-19. The protocol was immunoSEQ multiplex PCR, while the TCRdb copy is restricted to in-frame clones and leaves out a portion. The table has about 140,000 clones, about 83% seen once. The sequenced sample was PBMCs or T cells enriched from blood (not recorded which). The receptors stem from a woman aged 50 to 60 with acute COVID-19. CDR3s include the opening cysteine and the closing phenylalanine or tryptophan. A D gene is named only where the DNA matches it firmly. Expanded clones get a size class; other rows say once, few or many, or leave the size out.

clone size: NA; CDR3 length: 15; D gene: NA; J gene: TRBJ2-7; V gene: TRBV7-2; CDR3 DNA: TGTGCCAGCAGCTCGGTCGGAGGCCCCTCCTACGAGCAGTACTTC; CDR3 protein: CASSSVGGPSYEQYF
clone size: NA; CDR3 length: 14; D gene: NA; J gene: TRBJ2-5; V gene: TRBV5-5; CDR3 DNA: TGTGCCAGCAGCTCCGCCAGAAACCTAGAGACCCAGTACTTC; CDR3 protein: CASSSARNLETQYF
clone size: NA; CDR3 length: 13; D gene: TRBD1; J gene: TRBJ1-2; V gene: TRBV11-3; CDR3 DNA: TGTGCCAGCAGTAGAACAGGGGTACGTGGCTACACCTTC; CDR3 protein: CASSRTGVRGYTF
clone size: NA; CDR3 length: 16; D gene: TRBD2; J gene: TRBJ2-3; V gene: TRBV6-6; CDR3 DNA: TGTGCCAGCAGTCGTGGGACTAGCGGGAACACAGATACGCAGTATTTT; CDR3 protein: CASSRGTSGNTDTQYF
clone size: NA; CDR3 length: 15; D gene: NA; J gene: TRBJ1-5; V gene: TRBV6-1; CDR3 DNA: TGTGCCAGCAGTGAAGCCACGTTGGTAGTTCAGCCCCAGCATTTT; CDR3 protein: CASSEATLVVQPQHF
clone size: NA; CDR3 length: 15; D gene: TRBD1; J gene: TRBJ2-5; V gene: TRBV30; CDR3 DNA: TGTGCCTGGACCATGGACAGGGGGATCCAAGAGACCCAGTACTTC; CDR3 protein: CAWTMDRGIQETQYF
clone size: few; CDR3 length: 15; D gene: TRBD1; J gene: TRBJ2-3; V gene: TRBV4-3; CDR3 DNA: TGCGCCAGCAGCCAACTGGGACAGGGTGGAGATACGCAGTATTTT; CDR3 protein: CASSQLGQGGDTQYF
clone size: NA; CDR3 length: 14; D gene: TRBD1; J gene: TRBJ1-2; V gene: TRBV2; CDR3 DNA: TGTGCCAGCAGGGGACAGGTTAGGGACTATGGCTACACCTTC; CDR3 protein: CASRGQVRDYGYTF
clone size: NA; CDR3 length: 16; D gene: TRBD2; J gene: TRBJ2-3; V gene: TRBV5-6; CDR3 DNA: TGTGCCAGCAGCTTAGGACTAGCGGGGGGAACAGATACGCAGTATTTT; CDR3 protein: CASSLGLAGGTDTQYF
clone size: once; CDR3 length: 12; D gene: NA; J gene: TRBJ2-2; V gene: TRBV5-5; CDR3 DNA: TGTGCCAGCAGCCGAGTAACCGGGGAGCTGTTTTTT; CDR3 protein: CASSRVTGELFF
clone size: NA; CDR3 length: 15; D gene: TRBD2; J gene: TRBJ2-3; V gene: TRBV7-2; CDR3 DNA: TGTGCCAGCAGCTTACGGCGGGAGTGGACAGATACGCAGTATTTT; CDR3 protein: CASSLRREWTDTQYF
clone size: NA; CDR3 length: 15; D gene: TRBD1; J gene: TRBJ1-6; V gene: TRBV7-2; CDR3 DNA: TGTGCCAGCAGCTTAAATGGACAGGACAATTCACCCCTCCACTTT; CDR3 protein: CASSLNGQDNSPLHF
clone size: NA; CDR3 length: 15; D gene: NA; J gene: TRBJ1-1; V gene: TRBV6-1; CDR3 DNA: TGTGCCAGCAGTGACGCCCTATCGTCTTCGGGTCCAGCTTTCTTT; CDR3 protein: CASSDALSSSGPAFF
clone size: few; CDR3 length: 18; D gene: TRBD1; J gene: TRBJ2-1; V gene: TRBV6-1; CDR3 DNA: TGTGCCAGCAGTGAAGCAAGGGTAGTAGGGACAGCCTACAATGAGCAGTTCTTC; CDR3 protein: CASSEARVVGTAYNEQFF
clone size: NA; CDR3 length: 15; D gene: TRBD2; J gene: TRBJ2-1; V gene: TRBV9; CDR3 DNA: TGTGCCAGCAGCCCGCTAGCGGGAGGGCCAAGGGAGCAGTTCTTC; CDR3 protein: CASSPLAGGPREQFF
clone size: NA; CDR3 length: 13; D gene: NA; J gene: TRBJ1-5; V gene: TRBV14; CDR3 DNA: TGTGCCAGCAGCGCTAGGTTAGATCAGCCCCAGCATTTT; CDR3 protein: CASSARLDQPQHF
clone size: NA; CDR3 length: 14; D gene: TRBD2; J gene: TRBJ2-7; V gene: TRBV11-3; CDR3 DNA: TGTGCCAGCAGCCCCGGGACTAGTGTTTTCGAGCAGTACTTC; CDR3 protein: CASSPGTSVFEQYF
clone size: NA; CDR3 length: 15; D gene: NA; J gene: TRBJ2-1; V gene: TRBV6-5; CDR3 DNA: TGTGCCAGCAGCCCAACTAGGCGCTCCTACAATGAGCAGTTCTTC; CDR3 protein: CASSPTRRSYNEQFF
clone size: NA; CDR3 length: 17; D gene: TRBD1; J gene: TRBJ2-2; V gene: TRBV5-1; CDR3 DNA: TGCGCCAGCAGCTTGGGATACTTGGACAGGGGGTCAGTGGAGCTGTTTTTT; CDR3 protein: CASSLGYLDRGSVELFF
clone size: NA; CDR3 length: 15; D gene: NA; J gene: TRBJ1-4; V gene: TRBV30; CDR3 DNA: TGTGCCTGGAGTGGAAAGAGTATTGCGAATGAAAAACTGTTTTTT; CDR3 protein: CAWSGKSIANEKLFF
clone size: NA; CDR3 length: 13; D gene: NA; J gene: TRBJ2-2; V gene: TRBV9; CDR3 DNA: TGTGCCAGCAGCCCCTCGACGGGCGGGGAGCTGTTTTTT; CDR3 protein: CASSPSTGGELFF
clone size: NA; CDR3 length: 16; D gene: NA; J gene: TRBJ1-1; V gene: TRBV5-5; CDR3 DNA: TGTGCCAGCAGCTTGCAACAGGAATACATGAACACTGAAGCTTTCTTT; CDR3 protein: CASSLQQEYMNTEAFF
clone size: NA; CDR3 length: 16; D gene: TRBD2; J gene: TRBJ2-5; V gene: TRBV5-6; CDR3 DNA: TGTGCCAGCAGCCCTCGGACTAGCGGGAGGGCGGAGACCCAGTACTTC; CDR3 protein: CASSPRTSGRAETQYF
clone size: NA; CDR3 length: 15; D gene: TRBD1; J gene: TRBJ1-1; V gene: TRBV4-1; CDR3 DNA: TGCGCCAGCAGCCCGCAGACAGGGCGCGGTACTGAAGCTTTCTTT; CDR3 protein: CASSPQTGRGTEAFF
clone size: NA; CDR3 length: 11; D gene: NA; J gene: TRBJ2-5; V gene: TRBV12-3/TRBV12-4; CDR3 DNA: TGTGCCAGCTCCCGGGGGGAGACCCAGTACTTC; CDR3 protein: CASSRGETQYF
clone size: once; CDR3 length: 18; D gene: TRBD2; J gene: TRBJ2-2; V gene: TRBV9; CDR3 DNA: TGTGCCAGCAGCGGATTACTAGCGGGAGGGCCTGTGGGCGGGGAGCTGTTTTTT; CDR3 protein: CASSGLLAGGPVGGELFF
clone size: NA; CDR3 length: 14; D gene: NA; J gene: TRBJ1-4; V gene: TRBV9; CDR3 DNA: TGTGCCAGCAGCGCACAGGGAGCTAATGAAAAACTGTTTTTT; CDR3 protein: CASSAQGANEKLFF
clone size: NA; CDR3 length: 13; D gene: TRBD2; J gene: TRBJ2-4; V gene: TRBV19; CDR3 DNA: TGTGCCAGTAGCCTAGCGGGAGAAAACATTCAGTACTTC; CDR3 protein: CASSLAGENIQYF
clone size: NA; CDR3 length: 17; D gene: TRBD2; J gene: TRBJ2-3; V gene: TRBV7-2; CDR3 DNA: TGTGCCAGCAGCCCCCGGACTAGCGGGAGGACGGCAGATACGCAGTATTTT; CDR3 protein: CASSPRTSGRTADTQYF
clone size: NA; CDR3 length: 18; D gene: NA; J gene: TRBJ1-2; V gene: TRBV18; CDR3 DNA: TGTGCCAGCTCACCACCGGGCGGGCAGAGCAGGTCCAACTATGGCTACACCTTC; CDR3 protein: CASSPPGGQSRSNYGYTF
clone size: NA; CDR3 length: 15; D gene: TRBD1; J gene: TRBJ1-2; V gene: TRBV4-3; CDR3 DNA: TGCGCCAGCAGCCAAGATTGGACAGGGAAGGTCGGCTACACCTTC; CDR3 protein: CASSQDWTGKVGYTF
clone size: NA; CDR3 length: 14; D gene: TRBD1; J gene: TRBJ1-2; V gene: TRBV6-1; CDR3 DNA: TGTGCCAGCAGTGAAGTAACAGGGGCCTATGGCTACACCTTC; CDR3 protein: CASSEVTGAYGYTF
clone size: NA; CDR3 length: 15; D gene: TRBD1; J gene: TRBJ1-2; V gene: TRBV7-9; CDR3 DNA: TGTGCCAGCAGCTATCCCCGGACAGGAGACTATGGCTACACCTTC; CDR3 protein: CASSYPRTGDYGYTF
clone size: NA; CDR3 length: 15; D gene: NA; J gene: TRBJ2-1; V gene: TRBV5-4; CDR3 DNA: TGTGCCAGCAGCTTGGCGGGCGGGAAGAACTATGAGCAGTTCTTC; CDR3 protein: CASSLAGGKNYEQFF
clone size: NA; CDR3 length: 14; D gene: NA; J gene: TRBJ1-5; V gene: TRBV6-5; CDR3 DNA: TGTGCCAGCACCCAACTTTATAGCAATCAGCCCCAGCATTTT; CDR3 protein: CASTQLYSNQPQHF
clone size: NA; CDR3 length: 14; D gene: NA; J gene: TRBJ1-1; V gene: TRBV2; CDR3 DNA: TGTGCCAGCAGTGAAGGGCAGATGAACACTGAAGCTTTCTTT; CDR3 protein: CASSEGQMNTEAFF
clone size: NA; CDR3 length: 16; D gene: NA; J gene: TRBJ1-3; V gene: TRBV9; CDR3 DNA: TGTGCCAGCAGCACGAGTCGTGGGCCCTGGCAAGACACCATATATTTT; CDR3 protein: CASSTSRGPWQDTIYF
clone size: NA; CDR3 length: 12; D gene: TRBD1; J gene: TRBJ1-1; V gene: TRBV25-1; CDR3 DNA: TGTGCCAGCCTCGGGACAGGGATTGAAGCTTTCTTT; CDR3 protein: CASLGTGIEAFF
clone size: NA; CDR3 length: 17; D gene: TRBD2; J gene: TRBJ2-1; V gene: TRBV7-9; CDR3 DNA: TGTGCCAGCAGCTTAGAAGGTATTAGCGGGGACTACAATGAGCAGTTCTTC; CDR3 protein: CASSLEGISGDYNEQFF
clone size: NA; CDR3 length: 14; D gene: TRBD1; J gene: TRBJ2-4; V gene: TRBV5-1; CDR3 DNA: TGCGCCAGCAGAACTTCGGGACAGGAAAACATTCAGTACTTC; CDR3 protein: CASRTSGQENIQYF
clone size: NA; CDR3 length: 16; D gene: TRBD1; J gene: TRBJ1-1; V gene: TRBV9; CDR3 DNA: TGTGCCAGCAGCGTGGGACAGGGGTTTGGGAACACTGAAGCTTTCTTT; CDR3 protein: CASSVGQGFGNTEAFF
clone size: NA; CDR3 length: 14; D gene: NA; J gene: TRBJ1-6; V gene: TRBV5-1; CDR3 DNA: TGCGCCAGCAGTCTCTTACAGGATAATTCACCCCTCCACTTT; CDR3 protein: CASSLLQDNSPLHF
clone size: NA; CDR3 length: 14; D gene: NA; J gene: TRBJ1-2; V gene: TRBV11-2; CDR3 DNA: TGTGCCAGCAGCTTAGTCGCGGGGACCTATGGCTACACCTTC; CDR3 protein: CASSLVAGTYGYTF
clone size: once; CDR3 length: 15; D gene: NA; J gene: TRBJ2-3; V gene: TRBV7-2; CDR3 DNA: TGTGCCAGCAGCTTAGATCTCTCCCGCGCGGATACGCAGTATTTT; CDR3 protein: CASSLDLSRADTQYF
clone size: NA; CDR3 length: 15; D gene: TRBD1; J gene: TRBJ1-1; V gene: TRBV7-9; CDR3 DNA: TGTGCCAGCAGCTTGTCCGGGACAGAGAACACTGAAGCTTTCTTT; CDR3 protein: CASSLSGTENTEAFF
clone size: once; CDR3 length: 15; D gene: NA; J gene: TRBJ1-1; V gene: TRBV5-1; CDR3 DNA: TGCGCCAGCAGCGCTTTAGATCCTACGAACACTGAAGCTTTCTTT; CDR3 protein: CASSALDPTNTEAFF
clone size: NA; CDR3 length: 14; D gene: NA; J gene: TRBJ2-7; V gene: TRBV4-1; CDR3 DNA: TGCGCCAGCAGCCAAGATGGCAGGTCCTACGAGCAGTACTTC; CDR3 protein: CASSQDGRSYEQYF
clone size: NA; CDR3 length: 13; D gene: TRBD1; J gene: TRBJ2-7; V gene: TRBV12-3/TRBV12-4; CDR3 DNA: TGTGCCAGCAGTCCGACAGGGCAATACGAGCAGTACTTC; CDR3 protein: CASSPTGQYEQYF
clone size: few; CDR3 length: 16; D gene: NA; J gene: TRBJ1-6; V gene: TRBV11-2; CDR3 DNA: TGTGCCAGCAGCCCGACGGGTAGCTCCTATAATTCACCCCTCCACTTT; CDR3 protein: CASSPTGSSYNSPLHF
clone size: NA; CDR3 length: 12; D gene: NA; J gene: TRBJ1-2; V gene: TRBV5-8; CDR3 DNA: TGTGCCAGCAGTTACCAGGCAGCCGGCTACACCTTC; CDR3 protein: CASSYQAAGYTF
clone size: NA; CDR3 length: 14; D gene: NA; J gene: TRBJ1-1; V gene: TRBV11-3; CDR3 DNA: TGTGCCAGCAGCTTAGATGGGGCGGACACTGAAGCTTTCTTT; CDR3 protein: CASSLDGADTEAFF
clone size: once; CDR3 length: 14; D gene: NA; J gene: TRBJ1-4; V gene: TRBV12-5; CDR3 DNA: TGTGCTAGTGTCGTCAACAGGGAAAATGAAAAACTGTTTTTT; CDR3 protein: CASVVNRENEKLFF
clone size: NA; CDR3 length: 13; D gene: NA; J gene: TRBJ2-7; V gene: TRBV12-3/TRBV12-4; CDR3 DNA: TGTGCCAGCAGTCTGACTAGTACCTACGAGCAGTACTTC; CDR3 protein: CASSLTSTYEQYF
clone size: NA; CDR3 length: 15; D gene: NA; J gene: TRBJ1-6; V gene: TRBV14; CDR3 DNA: TGTGCCAGCAGCCAAGCCCAGGGAAGACGGTCACCCCTCCACTTT; CDR3 protein: CASSQAQGRRSPLHF
clone size: NA; CDR3 length: 14; D gene: TRBD2; J gene: TRBJ2-5; V gene: TRBV10-2; CDR3 DNA: TGCGCCACCGGGACTAGCGGGAGTGCCGAGACCCAGTACTTC; CDR3 protein: CATGTSGSAETQYF
clone size: once; CDR3 length: 14; D gene: TRBD1; J gene: TRBJ1-2; V gene: TRBV2; CDR3 DNA: TGTGCCAGCAGTGACAACAGGGGTAGCTATGGCTACACCTTC; CDR3 protein: CASSDNRGSYGYTF
clone size: NA; CDR3 length: 15; D gene: TRBD1; J gene: TRBJ2-4; V gene: TRBV5-1; CDR3 DNA: TGCGCCAGCAGCTGGGAGACAGGGCGGCAAAACATTCAGTACTTC; CDR3 protein: CASSWETGRQNIQYF